Below are 2 T cell receptor beta chains sequenced from a single sample in a study of metastatic and nonmetastatic thyroid tumors. MiXCR was used by TCRdb to re-call the PCR reads. The table shows roughly 63,000 clones, with around 15% occurring only once. No treatment of any kind had been given to any patient before thyroid surgery. The source material was blood. All receptors come from a male donor with papillary thyroid cancer or a benign thyroid nodule (not recorded which). Some clones in this sample may be carry-over from other donors' samples.

This clone was counted ten times or more. The chain recombines TRBV19 with TRBJ2-2, with 8 bases lining up with TRBD2. CDR1 is LNHDA and CDR2 is SQIVND in the germline V gene (reference sequence). The V gene end was trimmed by 2 bases and the J gene end by 6 bases; junction bases not matched to a gene: 8. The CDR3 is 16 amino acids. This chain's CDR3 is CASSIRSGGVAGELFF. The CDR3 DNA reads TGTGCCAGTAGTATACGGTCCGGGGGGGTAGCCGGGGAGCTGTTTTTT.

This clone appeared once. The junction does not match germline at one end; this may be a read error. J is TRBJ2-7 and V is TRBV5-1; tentatively, D is TRBD1 or TRBD2 (6 bases each). CDR3 length: 18 residues. Germline V gene data show CDR1 as SGHRS and CDR2 as YFSETQ. DNA for the CDR3: TGCGCCAGCAGCTTGGCCGGGACATCCCGGGACTTCAACTACGACCAGTACTTC. Translation gives CASSLAGTSRDFNYDQYF.